A single sample is the source of the 3 T cell receptor beta chains below, sequenced in a study of cytomegalovirus exposure and HLA in healthy donors. This table comes from immunoSEQ multiplex PCR, and its TCRdb copy is limited to in-frame clones, with some not included. Here the sample spans 250,000 or so clones, 90% being singletons. The sequenced sample consisted of PBMCs. The source is a young woman in good health and CMV-seronegative.

This clone was detected only once. This sequence joins TRBV7-9 and TRBJ2-1; D is undetermined. The germline V gene has CDR1 SEHNR and CDR2 FQNEAQ (reference sequence). Trimming took 4 bases from V and 5 from J, leaving 6 bases between them. This CDR3 contains 12 residues. Here the CDR3 reads CASSWSDNEQFF. The CDR3 DNA is TGTGCCAGCAGCTGGAGTGACAATGAGCAGTTCTTC.

The gene calls are TRBV4-1 and TRBJ1-3; D is perhaps TRBD1 (5 bases). This CDR3 spans 15 amino acids. Trimming shortened V by 5 bases and J by 6 bases, and 17 bases separated the two germline ends. CDR1 is MGHRA and CDR2 is YSYEKL in the germline V gene. The CDR3 sequence: CASSAGPGTENTIYF. CDR3 sequence (DNA): TGCGCCAGCAGCGCGGGGCCGGGAACAGAAAACACCATATATTTT.

The chain joins TRBV7-2 to TRBJ1-2, with D hard to call. In germline, CDR1 is SGHTA, CDR2 FQGNSA. There are 14 residues in the CDR3. The V end lost 5 bases, the J end lost 5 bases, and 15 bases lay between the germline ends. The CDR3 protein is CASSPRVSWYGYTF. The CDR3 DNA reads as TGTGCCAGCAGCCCGAGGGTTTCTTGGTATGGCTACACCTTC. The variable domain in full, with the rest retrieved from reference TRBV7-2 and TRBJ1-2, is GAGVSQSPSNKVTEKGKDVELRCDPISGHTALYWYRQSLGQGLEFLIYFQGNSAPDKSGLPSDRFSAERTGGSVSTLTIQRTQQEDSAVYLCASSPRVSWYGYTFGSGTRLTVV.